What follows are 16 T cell receptor beta chains derived from one specimen sequenced in a study of PD-1 blockade in classical Hodgkin lymphoma. Data came from immunoSEQ multiplex PCR; TCRdb stores just in-frame clones and leaves some out. The table shows approximately 99,000 clones, with about 89% occurring only once. All patients relapsed after autologous stem cell transplantation, and brentuximab vedotin exposure varied. This specimen consisted of peripheral blood mononuclear cells (PBMCs), obtained before the second cycle of nivolumab. Receptor source: a human donor with classical Hodgkin lymphoma.

The V call is TRBV10-2, the J call TRBJ1-1; possible D gene TRBD1, 6 bases. The CDR3 is made up of 13 amino acids. Germline values: CDR1 WSHSY, CDR2 SAAADI. With 6 bases removed from V and 0 bases from J, the gap between germline ends came to 8 bases. The CDR3 loop reads CASRGGVNTEAFF. The CDR3, as DNA: TGCGCCAGCAGAGGGGGTGTGAACACTGAAGCTTTCTTT.

In this sample, this clone turned up once. DNA of the CDR3: TGTGCCAGTAGTATGACAGAGAGCTCCTACAATGAGCAGTTCTTC. As protein: CASSMTESSYNEQFF. V and J are TRBV19 and TRBJ2-1; the D gene is possibly TRBD1 (5 bases). The CDR3 has 15 residues. Trimming pared 3 bases from V and 0 bases from J, leaving 9 bases between. Germline V gives CDR1 LNHDA, CDR2 SQIVND (reference sequence).

This clone appeared a few times. The rearrangement links TRBV10-3 to TRBJ2-7, with D unclear. Trimming stripped 4 bases from V and 4 bases from J, with 8 bases between. The CDR3 runs 12 residues. Germline V gene sequence: CDR1 ENHRY, CDR2 SYGVKD. CDR3 protein: CAISVGEYEQYF. CDR3 nucleotides: TGTGCCATCAGTGTTGGGGAATACGAGCAGTACTTC.

This clone is a singleton in its sample. The rearrangement joins TRBV29-1 to TRBJ2-2; D may be TRBD1 (6 bases). The CDR3 has 13 residues. Germline V gene data show CDR1 as SQVTM and CDR2 as ANQGSEA. The V end was cut by 4 bases, the J end by 1 base, with 7 bases between. CDR3 in amino acids: CSVGTENTGELFF. The CDR3 DNA is TGCAGCGTTGGGACAGAGAACACCGGGGAGCTGTTTTTT.

The rearrangement links TRBV29-1 to TRBJ2-2, with a weak D call TRBD2 (7 bases). Germline CDR1 is SQVTM and CDR2 is ANQGSEA. Trimming removed 7 bases at V and 5 bases at J, with 17 bases between. The CDR3 has 14 residues. CDR3 sequence: CSAGAGVRTGELFF. The CDR3 DNA sequence: TGCAGCGCGGGGGCGGGAGTTAGGACCGGGGAGCTGTTTTTT.

CDR3 in amino acids: CASSGRTVQETQYF. The CDR3 DNA reads as TGTGCCAGCAGCGGACGGACGGTACAAGAGACCCAGTACTTC. The chain recombines TRBV7-2 with TRBJ2-5; D call uncertain. Germline V lookup: CDR1 SGHTA, CDR2 FQGNSA. This CDR3 is built from 14 residues. The V end lost 5 bases, the J end lost 2 bases, and 12 bases lay between the germline ends.

The V call is TRBV7-9, the J call TRBJ2-3; a possible D gene is TRBD2 (6 bases). Trimming left V 3 bases short and J 3 bases short, with 16 bases between. CDR1 and CDR2 from the germline V gene are SEHNR and FQNEAQ (reference sequence). The CDR3 consists of 16 residues. The CDR3 DNA reads as TGTGCCAGCAGCTTTTTTAGCGGCGGGATGACAGATACGCAGTATTTT. Translating gives CASSFFSGGMTDTQYF.

The V and J genes are TRBV27 and TRBJ2-5; 8 nucleotides line up with TRBD2. V was pared by 1 base and J by 5 bases, with 9 bases of the junction left unmatched. CDR1 MNHEY and CDR2 SMNVEV come from the germline V gene (reference sequence). This CDR3 spans 16 amino acids. CDR3 region: CASSLFREGLWETQYF. In nucleotides, the CDR3 is TGTGCCAGCAGTTTATTTCGGGAGGGGCTCTGGGAGACCCAGTACTTC.

This chain links TRBV28 with TRBJ2-1; D is ambiguous. Trimming removed 4 bases from V and 5 bases from J, with 6 bases in between. From germline, CDR1 is MDHEN and CDR2 SYDVKM. This CDR3 comprises 12 residues. The CDR3 DNA reads TGTGCCAGCAGTTCCCTCGACAATGAGCAGTTCTTC. Residues: CASSSLDNEQFF.

This rearrangement joins TRBV19 to TRBJ2-1; 9 bases are a match to TRBD1. The CDR3 is 16 residues long. CDR1 and CDR2 (germline): LNHDA, SQIVND (reference sequence). Trimming at V came to 5 bases and at J to 0 bases, leaving 5 bases not matched to a gene. CDR3 bases: TGTGCCAGTAGTGCCACAGGGGGCCTCTCCTACAATGAGCAGTTCTTC. Protein: CASSATGGLSYNEQFF.

V and J are TRBV20-1 and TRBJ2-7, with no clear D. The CDR3 runs 11 residues. Germline V lookup: CDR1 DFQATT, CDR2 SNEGSKA (reference sequence). V was clipped by 6 bases and J by 4 bases, with 10 bases between them. CDR3 nucleotide sequence: TGCAGTGCCCCCTTTCGATACGAGCAGTACTTC. Translated, it gives CSAPFRYEQYF.

This clone was seen only a few times. The chain recombines TRBV19 with TRBJ1-1; D unresolved. V gave up 2 bases and J gave up 7 bases, with 8 bases separating them. Germline loops: CDR1 LNHDA, CDR2 SQIVND (reference sequence). The CDR3 is 12 amino acids. This chain's CDR3 is CASSIRSGEAFF. The CDR3 DNA is TGTGCCAGTAGTATACGGTCCGGTGAAGCTTTCTTT.

This rearrangement joins TRBV5-1 to TRBJ2-1, with TRBD1 matching 8 bases. V shed 0 bases and J 5 bases; nucleotides not matched to a gene: 10. Germline V gene data show CDR1 as SGHRS and CDR2 as YFSETQ. The CDR3 totals 17 residues. CDR3 DNA: TGCGCCAGCAGCTTGGCCGGACAGGGTGCGGCACACAATGAGCAGTTCTTC. Residues: CASSLAGQGAAHNEQFF.

This rearrangement joins TRBV15 to TRBJ1-1, with D unclear. V gave up 6 bases and J gave up 1 base, with 12 bases separating them. CDR3 size: 14 residues. Germline-derived CDR1 and CDR2 are LNHNV and YYDKDF (reference sequence). CDR3 sequence: CATRKSQANTEAFF. The DNA of the CDR3 is TGTGCCACCAGGAAGTCGCAGGCGAACACTGAAGCTTTCTTT.

On this clone itself: Other nucleotide sequences in the sample specify the same CDR3. The V call is TRBV18, the J call TRBJ1-1; maybe TRBD1 (5 bases). Germline assignment: CDR1 KGHSH and CDR2 LQKENI. The V end was cut by 2 bases, the J end by 2 bases, with 9 bases between. This CDR3 spans 14 amino acids. CDR3 sequence reads: CASSPGQGNTEAFF. CDR3 sequence (DNA): TGTGCCAGCTCACCAGGGCAGGGAAACACTGAAGCTTTCTTT.

The chain couples TRBV29-1 to TRBJ1-3; D is unclear. V lost 4 bases to trimming and J lost 0 bases, with 1 base between them. The CDR3 is 11 residues long. Germline CDR1 and CDR2: SQVTM and ANQGSEA. CDR3 nucleotides: TGCAGCGTTGCCTCTGGAAACACCATATATTTT. Its translation is CSVASGNTIYF.